This T cell receptor beta chain was recorded in a study of OX40 agonist ivuxolimab in advanced cancers. Study details: Patients received ivuxolimab, an agonistic anti-OX40 (CD134) antibody.

This CDR3 contains 14 residues. Germline V gene sequence: CDR1 MGHRA, CDR2 YSYEKL. V dropped 3 bases and J dropped 3 bases, with 10 bases sitting between them. Regarding this clone: Its matching antigen is unknown.

Findings and caveats of the study: At doses 0.1 to 3.0 mg/kg, CD4+ and CD8+ clones expanded. Expanded clones tended on average to be more numerous among CD8+ T cells than CD4+.

Autoimmune disease history or systemic immunosuppression barred patients. The assay was immunoSEQ multiplex PCR, and TCRdb's table has in-frame clones only and misses some. Here the sample spans roughly 90,000 clones, around 83% being singletons. The receptor was derived from an adult with an advanced solid tumor such as melanoma, head and neck, liver or kidney cancer. This sequence joins TRBV4-1 and TRBJ2-3, with D possibly being TRBD1 (6 bases). The sample here was CD4+ or CD8+ T cells sorted from blood, taken in a trial of the OX40 agonist ivuxolimab. Here the CDR3 reads CASSHETGTDTQYF. CDR3 coding DNA: TGCGCCAGCAGCCACGAAACAGGGACAGATACGCAGTATTTT.